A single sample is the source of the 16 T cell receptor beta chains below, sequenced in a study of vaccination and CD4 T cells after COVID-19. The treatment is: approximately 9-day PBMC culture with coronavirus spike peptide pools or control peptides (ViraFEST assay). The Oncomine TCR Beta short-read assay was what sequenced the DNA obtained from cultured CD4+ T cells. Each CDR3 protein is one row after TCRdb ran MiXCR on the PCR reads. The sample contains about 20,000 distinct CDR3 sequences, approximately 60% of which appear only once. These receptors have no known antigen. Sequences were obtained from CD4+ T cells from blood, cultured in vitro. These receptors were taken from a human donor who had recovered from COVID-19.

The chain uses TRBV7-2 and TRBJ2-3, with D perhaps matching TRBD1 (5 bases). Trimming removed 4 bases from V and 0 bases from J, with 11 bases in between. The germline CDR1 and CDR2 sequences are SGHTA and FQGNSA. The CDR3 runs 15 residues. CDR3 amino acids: CASSSTQGSTDTQYF. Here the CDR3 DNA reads TGTGCCAGCAGCTCAACTCAGGGTAGCACAGATACGCAGTATTTT.

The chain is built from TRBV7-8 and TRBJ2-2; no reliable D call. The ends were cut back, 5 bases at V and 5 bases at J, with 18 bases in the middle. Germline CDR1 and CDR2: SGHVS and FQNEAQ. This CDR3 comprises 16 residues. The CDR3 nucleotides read TGTGCCAGCAGCCCTCGAAACGGCCTTCATACCGGGGAGCTGTTTTTT. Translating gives CASSPRNGLHTGELFF. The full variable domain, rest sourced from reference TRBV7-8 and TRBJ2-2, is GAGVSQSPRYKVAKRGQDVALRCDPISGHVSLFWYQQALGQGPEFLTYFQNEAQLDKSGLPSDRFFAERPEGSVSTLKIQRTQQEDSAVYLCASSPRNGLHTGELFFGEGSRLTVL.

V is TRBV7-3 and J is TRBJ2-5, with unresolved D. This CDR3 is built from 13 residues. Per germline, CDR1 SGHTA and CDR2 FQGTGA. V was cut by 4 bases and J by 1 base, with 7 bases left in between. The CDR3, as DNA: TGTGCCAGCAGCTCCTCCCCCCAAGAGACCCAGTACTTC. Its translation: CASSSSPQETQYF.

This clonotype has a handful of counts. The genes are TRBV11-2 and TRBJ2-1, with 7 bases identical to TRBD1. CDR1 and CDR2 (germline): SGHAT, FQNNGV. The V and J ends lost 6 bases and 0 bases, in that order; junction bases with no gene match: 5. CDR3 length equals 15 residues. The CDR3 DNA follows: TGTGCCAGCAGTCCGACAGGGACCTCCTACAATGAGCAGTTCTTC. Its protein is CASSPTGTSYNEQFF.

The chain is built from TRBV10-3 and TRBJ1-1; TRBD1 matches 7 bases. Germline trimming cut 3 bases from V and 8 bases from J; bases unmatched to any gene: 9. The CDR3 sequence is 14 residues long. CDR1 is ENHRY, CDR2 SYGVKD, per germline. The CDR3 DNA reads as TGTGCCATCAGTGAACTTGGAATCAGGGGGGAAGCTTTCTTT. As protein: CAISELGIRGEAFF.

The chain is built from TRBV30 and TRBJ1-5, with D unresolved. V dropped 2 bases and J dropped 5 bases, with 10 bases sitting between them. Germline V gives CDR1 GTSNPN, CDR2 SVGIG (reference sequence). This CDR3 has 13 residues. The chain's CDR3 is CAWSPLGDQPQHF. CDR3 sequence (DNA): TGTGCCTGGAGTCCTCTAGGAGATCAGCCCCAGCATTTT.

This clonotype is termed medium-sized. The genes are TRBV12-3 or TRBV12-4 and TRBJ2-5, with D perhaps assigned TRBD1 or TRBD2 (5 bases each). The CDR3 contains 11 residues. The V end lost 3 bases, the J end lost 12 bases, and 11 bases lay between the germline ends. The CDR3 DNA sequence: TGTGCCAGCAGTTTTGGGGGAGACGAGTACTTC. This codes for CASSFGGDEYF.

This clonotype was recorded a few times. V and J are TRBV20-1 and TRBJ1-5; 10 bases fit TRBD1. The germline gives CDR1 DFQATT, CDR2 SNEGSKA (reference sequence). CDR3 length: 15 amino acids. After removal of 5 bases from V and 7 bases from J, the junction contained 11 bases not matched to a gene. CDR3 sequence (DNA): TGCAGTGCTGGGAAAGGGACAGGGGAAAAACAGCCCCAGCATTTT. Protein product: CSAGKGTGEKQPQHF.

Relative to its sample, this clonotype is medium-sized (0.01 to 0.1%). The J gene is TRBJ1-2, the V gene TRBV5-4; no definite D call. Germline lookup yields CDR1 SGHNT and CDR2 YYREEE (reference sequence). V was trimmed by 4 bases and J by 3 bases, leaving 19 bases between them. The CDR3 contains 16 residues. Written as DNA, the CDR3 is TGTGCCAGCAGCCCGACTCTTGAGGGTATGGACTATGGCTACACCTTC. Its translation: CASSPTLEGMDYGYTF. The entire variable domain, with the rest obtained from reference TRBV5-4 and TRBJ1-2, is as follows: ETGVTQSPTHLIKTRGQQVTLRCSSQSGHNTVSWYQQALGQGPQFIFQYYREEENGRGNFPPRFSGLQFPNYSSELNVNALELDDSALYLCASSPTLEGMDYGYTFGSGTRLTVV.

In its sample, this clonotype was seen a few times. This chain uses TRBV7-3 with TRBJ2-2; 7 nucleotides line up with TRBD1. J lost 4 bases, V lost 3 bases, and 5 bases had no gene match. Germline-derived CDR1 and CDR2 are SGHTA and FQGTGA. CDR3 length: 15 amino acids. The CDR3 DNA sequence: TGTGCCAGCAGCTTCCGACAGGGTGGCACCGGGGAGCTGTTTTTT. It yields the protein CASSFRQGGTGELFF.

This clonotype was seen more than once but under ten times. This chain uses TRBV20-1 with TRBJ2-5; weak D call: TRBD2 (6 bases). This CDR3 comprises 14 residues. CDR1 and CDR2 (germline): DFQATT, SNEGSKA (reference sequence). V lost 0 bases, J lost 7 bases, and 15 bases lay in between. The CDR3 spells CSARDPGGARTQYF. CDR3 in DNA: TGCAGTGCTAGAGATCCCGGCGGGGCCCGGACCCAGTACTTC.

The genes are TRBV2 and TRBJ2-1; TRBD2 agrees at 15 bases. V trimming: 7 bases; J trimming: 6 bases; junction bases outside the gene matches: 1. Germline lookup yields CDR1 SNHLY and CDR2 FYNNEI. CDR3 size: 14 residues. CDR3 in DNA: TGTGCCAGCACGGGACTAGCGGGAGGCAATGAGCAGTTCTTC. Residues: CASTGLAGGNEQFF.

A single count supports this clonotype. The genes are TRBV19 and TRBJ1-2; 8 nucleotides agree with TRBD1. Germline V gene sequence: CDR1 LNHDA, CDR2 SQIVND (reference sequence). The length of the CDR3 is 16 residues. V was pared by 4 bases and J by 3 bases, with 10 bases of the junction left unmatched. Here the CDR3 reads CASSRAGRDRHYGYTF. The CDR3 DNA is TGTGCCAGTAGTAGAGCCGGCCGGGACAGGCACTATGGCTACACCTTC.

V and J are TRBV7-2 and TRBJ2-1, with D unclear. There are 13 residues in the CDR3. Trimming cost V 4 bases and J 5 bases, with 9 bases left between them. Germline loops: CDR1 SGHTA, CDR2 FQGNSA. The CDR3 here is CASSSGPDNEQFF. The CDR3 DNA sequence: TGTGCCAGCAGCTCCGGACCCGACAATGAGCAGTTCTTC.

In DNA form, the CDR3 reads TGTGCCAGCAGGCGGTCCTCCGAAGGGAATTCACCCCTCCACTTT. Protein: CASRRSSEGNSPLHF. The chain has TRBV6-2 or TRBV6-3 and TRBJ1-6; the D is unclear. The CDR3 has 15 residues. The germline CDR1 and CDR2 sequences are MNHEY and SVGEGT. Trimming removed 6 bases from V and 7 bases from J, with 16 bases in between.

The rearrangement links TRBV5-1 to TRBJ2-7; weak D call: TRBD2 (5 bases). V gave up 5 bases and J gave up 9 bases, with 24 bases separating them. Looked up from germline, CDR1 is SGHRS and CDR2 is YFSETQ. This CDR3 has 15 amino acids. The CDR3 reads CASSLTALAYLWQYF. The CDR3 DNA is TGCGCCAGCAGTTTAACGGCCCTAGCTTATTTGTGGCAGTACTTC.